The following is a T cell receptor (beta chain) sequence with its context. These data belong to a study of blood T cell repertoires in COVID-19. Whole-study context: The origin of the acute and convalescent COVID-19 samples was the United States, Italy and Spain.

In the study's own analysis: By means of reference gene primer amplification, nucleated cell counts were estimated. TCRdb's copy holds only in-frame clones and misses some; the assay was immunoSEQ multiplex PCR. That table gives V, J and clone size, and the DNA gave D and trimming. The sample includes around 470,000 clones, 80% to 90% of them seen just once. CDR1 is SNHLY and CDR2 is FYNNEI in the germline V gene. V was pared by 4 bases and J by 4 bases, with 16 bases between. CDR3 length equals 15 residues. Sequenced: peripheral blood. The source of this sequence is a man between 18 and 35 years old with COVID-19, enrolled during active disease. The chain couples TRBV2 to TRBJ1-1; no reliable D call. In DNA, the CDR3 is TGTGCCAGCAGTGTCCGGAACACGGGAGGCACTGAAGCTTTCTTT. It yields the protein CASSVRNTGGTEAFF.